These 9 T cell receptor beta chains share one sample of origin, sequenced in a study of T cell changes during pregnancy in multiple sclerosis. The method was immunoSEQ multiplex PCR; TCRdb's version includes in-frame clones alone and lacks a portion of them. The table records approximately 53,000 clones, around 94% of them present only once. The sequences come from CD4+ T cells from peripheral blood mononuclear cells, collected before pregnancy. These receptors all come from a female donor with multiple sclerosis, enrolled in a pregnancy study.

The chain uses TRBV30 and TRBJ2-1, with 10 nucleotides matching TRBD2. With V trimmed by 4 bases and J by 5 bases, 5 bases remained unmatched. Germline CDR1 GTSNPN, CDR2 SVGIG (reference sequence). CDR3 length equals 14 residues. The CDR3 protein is CAWTTSGTNNEQFF. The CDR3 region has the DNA TGTGCCTGGACCACTAGCGGGACGAACAATGAGCAGTTCTTC.

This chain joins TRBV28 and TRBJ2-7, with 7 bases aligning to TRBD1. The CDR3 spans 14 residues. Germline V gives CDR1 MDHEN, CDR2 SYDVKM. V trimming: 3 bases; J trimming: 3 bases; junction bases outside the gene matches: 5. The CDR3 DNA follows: TGTGCCAGCAGTTTTGACAGGGTCGTCTACGAGCAGTACTTC. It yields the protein CASSFDRVVYEQYF.

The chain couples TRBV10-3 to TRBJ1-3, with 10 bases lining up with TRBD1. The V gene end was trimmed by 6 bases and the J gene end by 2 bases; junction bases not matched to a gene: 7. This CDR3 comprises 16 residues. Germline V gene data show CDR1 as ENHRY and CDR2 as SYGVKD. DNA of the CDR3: TGTGCCATCAGCCTGGGACAGGGGCGCACTGGAAACACCATATATTTT. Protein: CAISLGQGRTGNTIYF.

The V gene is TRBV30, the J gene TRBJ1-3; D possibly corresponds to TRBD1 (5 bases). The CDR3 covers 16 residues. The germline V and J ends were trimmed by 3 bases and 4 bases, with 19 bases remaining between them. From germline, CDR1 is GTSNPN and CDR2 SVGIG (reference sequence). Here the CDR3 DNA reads TGTGCCTGGAGCGGGGGACTCCTGGAGTCCGGAAACACCATATATTTT. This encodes CAWSGGLLESGNTIYF.

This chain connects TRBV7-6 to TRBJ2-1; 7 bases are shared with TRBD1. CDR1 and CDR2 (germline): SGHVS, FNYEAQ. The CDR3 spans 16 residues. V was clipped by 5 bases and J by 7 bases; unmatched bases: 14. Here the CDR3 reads CASSTRQGSVRNEQFF. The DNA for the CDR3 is TGTGCCAGCAGCACCCGACAGGGTTCCGTTAGGAATGAGCAGTTCTTC.

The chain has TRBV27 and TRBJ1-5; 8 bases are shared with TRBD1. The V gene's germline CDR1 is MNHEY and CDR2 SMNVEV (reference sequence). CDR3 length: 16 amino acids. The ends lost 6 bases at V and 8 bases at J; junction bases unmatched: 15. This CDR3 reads CASSRGAGGVWEPQHF. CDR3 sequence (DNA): TGTGCCAGCAGCCGGGGGGCAGGGGGCGTTTGGGAGCCCCAGCATTTT.

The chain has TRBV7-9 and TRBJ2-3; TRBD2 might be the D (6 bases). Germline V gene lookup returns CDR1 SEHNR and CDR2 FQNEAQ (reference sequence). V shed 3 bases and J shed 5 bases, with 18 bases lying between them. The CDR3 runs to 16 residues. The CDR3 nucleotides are TGTGCCAGCAGCTTTGACGGGAGTGTTGCTAGAGATACGCAGTATTTT. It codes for CASSFDGSVARDTQYF.

The CDR3 loop reads CASSDVGQGSYEQYF. The CDR3 coding sequence is TGTGCCAGCAGCGACGTCGGACAGGGTTCCTACGAGCAGTACTTC. The rearrangement uses TRBV2 and TRBJ2-7; TRBD1 agrees at 8 bases. Losses at the gene ends were 6 bases for V and 1 base for J; bases not matched to a gene: 8. Looked up from germline, CDR1 is SNHLY and CDR2 is FYNNEI. This CDR3 region has 15 residues.

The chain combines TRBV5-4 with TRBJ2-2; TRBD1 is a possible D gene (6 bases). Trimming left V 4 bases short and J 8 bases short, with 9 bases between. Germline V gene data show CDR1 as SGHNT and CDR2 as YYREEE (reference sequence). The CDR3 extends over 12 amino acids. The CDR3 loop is CASSPDRGELFF. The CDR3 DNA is TGTGCCAGCAGCCCTGACAGGGGGGAGCTGTTTTTT. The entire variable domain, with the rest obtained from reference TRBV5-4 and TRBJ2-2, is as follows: ETGVTQSPTHLIKTRGQQVTLRCSSQSGHNTVSWYQQALGQGPQFIFQYYREEENGRGNFPPRFSGLQFPNYSSELNVNALELDDSALYLCASSPDRGELFFGEGSRLTVL.